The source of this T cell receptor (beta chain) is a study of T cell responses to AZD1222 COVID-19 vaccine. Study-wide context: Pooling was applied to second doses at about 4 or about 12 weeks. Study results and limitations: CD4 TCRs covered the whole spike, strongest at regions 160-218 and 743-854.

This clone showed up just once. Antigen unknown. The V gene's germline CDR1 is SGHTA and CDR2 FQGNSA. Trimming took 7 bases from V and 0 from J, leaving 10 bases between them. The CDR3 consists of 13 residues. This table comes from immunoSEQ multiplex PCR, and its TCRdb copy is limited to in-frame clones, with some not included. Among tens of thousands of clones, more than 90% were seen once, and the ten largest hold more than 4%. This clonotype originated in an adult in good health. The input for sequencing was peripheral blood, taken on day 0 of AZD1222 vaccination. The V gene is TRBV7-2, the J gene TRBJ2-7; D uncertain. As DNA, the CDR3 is TGTGCCAGCAACTCCCACCCCTCCTACGAGCAGTACTTC. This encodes CASNSHPSYEQYF. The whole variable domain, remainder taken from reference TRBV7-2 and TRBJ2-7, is GAGVSQSPSNKVTEKGKDVELRCDPISGHTALYWYRQSLGQGLEFLIYFQGNSAPDKSGLPSDRFSAERTGGSVSTLTIQRTQQEDSAVYLCASNSHPSYEQYFGPGTRLTVT.